A single sample gave rise to the 13 T cell receptor beta chains below, sequenced in a study of CD8+ T cells in alopecia areata. Treatment indicated: oral pan-JAK inhibitor, 5-10 mg twice daily. Reverse transcription of extracted RNA yielded cDNA, which provided the sequencing template. Clones were sequenced by immunoSEQ multiplex PCR, and TCRdb holds only the in-frame ones, with some missing. The sample lists over 100,000 clones, about 50% occurring once. This sample comprised CD4+ T cells sorted from blood, obtained at week 4, from a patient treated with tofacitinib. The receptor source for this set is a human donor with alopecia areata.

The DNA for the CDR3 is TGTGCCAGCACTACAACAGGGAACTTAAATGAGCAGTTCTTC. Protein sequence: CASTTTGNLNEQFF. This chain connects TRBV6-5 to TRBJ2-1; possibly TRBD1 for D (6 bases). Germline CDR1 reads MNHEY; CDR2 reads SVGAGI. The CDR3 has 14 residues. V lost 7 bases and J 7 bases, leaving 17 bases between the germline ends.

The chain combines TRBV5-1 with TRBJ2-2; D unresolved. The CDR3 is made up of 12 amino acids. CDR1 is SGHRS and CDR2 is YFSETQ in the germline V gene. Trimming shortened V by 0 bases and J by 8 bases, and 5 bases separated the two germline ends. The CDR3: CASSLESGELFF. The CDR3 DNA reads TGCGCCAGCAGCTTGGAGTCTGGGGAGCTGTTTTTT. Complete variable domain (other parts from reference TRBV5-1 and TRBJ2-2): KAGVTQTPRYLIKTRGQQVTLSCSPISGHRSVSWYQQTPGQGLQFLFEYFSETQRNKGNFPGRFSGRQFSNSRSEMNVSTLELGDSALYLCASSLESGELFFGEGSRLTVL.

This clone was counted between two and nine times. The rearrangement links TRBV18 to TRBJ2-3; the D gene is possibly TRBD1 (5 bases). The V gene's germline CDR1 is KGHSH and CDR2 LQKENI. This CDR3 has 14 residues. Trimming cost V 2 bases and J 4 bases, with 10 bases left between them. The CDR3: CASSPSLGADTQYF. The CDR3 DNA reads TGTGCCAGCTCACCATCATTAGGGGCAGATACGCAGTATTTT.

There are a few counts of this clone. The chain links TRBV5-1 to TRBJ2-1; D is perhaps TRBD1 (5 bases). Germline CDR1 is SGHRS and CDR2 is YFSETQ. This CDR3 comprises 13 residues. Trimming took off 7 bases at V and 1 base at J, with 9 bases between the two ends. The CDR3 loop is CASGQGSYNEQFF. The CDR3 DNA is TGCGCCAGCGGGCAGGGTTCCTACAATGAGCAGTTCTTC.

This clone appeared a single time. The J gene is TRBJ2-7, the V gene TRBV5-6, with D hard to call. This CDR3 has 11 residues. V was trimmed by 0 bases and J by 6 bases, leaving 4 bases between them. Germline-derived CDR1 and CDR2 are SGHDT and YYEEEE. The chain's CDR3 is CASSLVSEQYF. The CDR3 DNA sequence: TGTGCCAGCAGCTTGGTTAGCGAGCAGTACTTC.

This clone was counted a single time. V is TRBV27 and J is TRBJ1-1, with 7 bases matching TRBD1. Per germline, CDR1 MNHEY and CDR2 SMNVEV (reference sequence). After removal of 5 bases from V and 1 base from J, the junction contained 7 bases not matched to a gene. The CDR3 spans 15 residues. This CDR3 is CASSPWTGQNTEAFF. The DNA of the CDR3 is TGTGCCAGCAGTCCCTGGACAGGACAGAACACTGAAGCTTTCTTT.

The chain is built from TRBV29-1 and TRBJ1-5, with unresolved D. The germline CDR1 and CDR2 sequences are SQVTM and ANQGSEA. The length of the CDR3 is 13 residues. Trimming pared 7 bases from V and 5 bases from J, leaving 15 bases between. The DNA of the CDR3 is TGCAGCGCCCGAATGGGGTTGGATCAGCCCCAGCATTTT. Translation gives CSARMGLDQPQHF.

This clone has only a few counts. V is TRBV28 and J is TRBJ2-2; TRBD1 aligns across 9 bases. The V segment lost 5 bases and the J segment 0 bases; nucleotides outside the gene matches: 4. This CDR3 comprises 16 residues. Germline CDR1 and CDR2: MDHEN and SYDVKM. This chain's CDR3 is CASSTGQGTNTGELFF. CDR3 bases: TGTGCCAGCAGTACCGGACAGGGGACGAACACCGGGGAGCTGTTTTTT. Using reference TRBV28 and TRBJ2-2 for the parts outside the CDR3, the full variable domain is DVKVTQSSRYLVKRTGEKVFLECVQDMDHENMFWYRQDPGLGLRLIYFSYDVKMKEKGDIPEGYSVSREKKERFSLILESASTNQTSMYLCASSTGQGTNTGELFFGEGSRLTVL.

The chain joins TRBV30 to TRBJ1-2, with D uncertain. V was clipped by 0 bases and J by 2 bases, with 10 bases between them. Germline V CDR1 and CDR2: GTSNPN, SVGIG (reference sequence). The CDR3 is 14 residues long. Here the CDR3 DNA reads TGTGCCTGGAGTGTAGGCGGGGAAAACTATGGCTACACCTTC. Translating it yields CAWSVGGENYGYTF.

This rearrangement joins TRBV29-1 to TRBJ1-2, with D hard to call. The CDR3 consists of 11 residues. Germline lookup yields CDR1 SQVTM and CDR2 ANQGSEA. Trimming pared 7 bases from V and 7 bases from J, leaving 13 bases between. In DNA, the CDR3 is TGCAGCGCTGGGTGGCACGGTGGCTACACCTTC. It codes for CSAGWHGGYTF.

This clone was recorded a few times. Here the CDR3 reads CASSERGFGRGSSRGYTF. CDR3 in DNA: TGTGCCAGCAGTGAAAGGGGATTTGGCAGGGGCTCGTCGAGGGGCTACACCTTC. This chain joins TRBV2 and TRBJ1-2; the D gene is possibly TRBD1 (6 bases). The CDR3 has 18 amino acids. Germline loops: CDR1 SNHLY, CDR2 FYNNEI. The V and J ends lost 2 bases and 8 bases respectively, with 27 bases between them.

V usage is TRBV29-1 and J usage is TRBJ2-1; D may be TRBD1 (6 bases). Trimming stripped 4 bases from V and 7 bases from J, with 8 bases between. Germline lookup yields CDR1 SQVTM and CDR2 ANQGSEA. The CDR3 consists of 11 residues. CDR3 protein: CSVGRGNEQFF. The DNA of the CDR3 is TGCAGCGTTGGAAGGGGGAATGAGCAGTTCTTC.

V usage is TRBV19 and J usage is TRBJ2-4; 8 nucleotides agree with TRBD2. Trimming took 5 bases from V and 7 from J; bases not matched to a gene: 10. Germline loops: CDR1 LNHDA, CDR2 SQIVND (reference sequence). This CDR3 is 15 amino acids long. The DNA for the CDR3 is TGTGCCAGTAGTCCCCGGGAGCGGGAGTCGAACATTCAGTACTTC. Its translation is CASSPRERESNIQYF.